The entry below gives a single T cell receptor beta chain sequence along with its context. Its antigen is not yet known. Per-nucleotide qualities are absent, and no much larger clonotype sits a single base away. This sample includes further DNA sequences coding for the same CDR3. The data originate from a study of shared clonotypes between healthy human individuals (dated by TCRdb to about 2020). About the investigation overall: The cohort comprised a couple of women and a few men aged 18 to 49 years. To increase sequencing depth and limit assay-specific biases, TCR repertoire library preparation and sequencing were carried out by different laboratories using diverse techniques. For each donor, three plates each were used for CD4 naive and CD4 memory, two plates were used for CD8 naive, and one plate was used for CD8 memory. To estimate repertoire size and how much clonotypes are shared between individuals, the study performed deep sequencing of blood TCR repertoires from 4 to 6 healthy adults. Leukapheresis yielded between about 0.94 and 9.5 billion PBMCs per donor. Broader findings and caveats from the paper: Naive subsets generally had larger estimated clonotype richness than memory subsets did. Pairwise subsampling led to the expectation that sequencing depth would affect the degree of clonotype sharing among donors. The genetic and exposure-history diversity represented was limited by the small number of donors. Higher generation probabilities were observed for clonotypes shared by all four sorted-subset donors than for non-shared clonotypes. Rarefaction of sorted-subset datasets indicated incomplete sequencing despite the large sequencing depth. Across a handful of donors, approximately 4.9% of naive CD4, 3.5% of naive CD8, around 2.1% of memory CD4, and approximately 0.4% of memory CD8 clonotypes were shared. Sampling was limited to blood, and TCR repertoires in tissue likely differ from TCR repertoires in blood.

CD8 naive samples consisted of CD45RO-negative cells that were positively selected for CCR7, yielding a CD45RA+CCR7+ population without TemRA cells. The donors were healthy, HIV-negative adults with no recently reported acute infections or vaccinations. Every donor was a Caucasian adult residing in Nashville, Tennessee, USA. Blood was obtained by leukapheresis, after which PBMCs were separated by Ficoll-Histopaque density gradient centrifugation and cryopreserved in liquid nitrogen vapor phase. Analytical flow cytometry was used to check the purity and quantity of every magnetically sorted T cell population. From each sorted fraction, genomic DNA was isolated and quantified by UV absorbance on a Nanodrop 2000c. Using the deep immunoSEQ assay, multiplex PCR amplified TCR CDR3 regions from genomic DNA. Extracted genomic DNA from each cell subset was distributed evenly across all wells of several immunoSEQ 96-well plates, and each plate was treated as a replicate. For sorted subsets, approximately 190 ng of genomic DNA, equivalent to roughly 33,000 T cell genomes, went into each replicate PCR. Purified libraries were quantified with a Qubit 3.0 fluorometer, sized on a Bioanalyzer 2100, and re-quantified with the KAPA Library Quantification kit. Each immunoSEQ 96-well plate was sequenced on its own single-read 150-cycle Illumina NextSeq 550 flow cell. The study's own analysis went as follows. Because the immunoSEQ output included only junctional sequences and no quality scores, the filtering could not be the same as the filtering used for full-length reads. To assign V/J genes and CDR3, sequences were annotated using PyIR, a Python wrapper for IgBLAST v1.9, with IMGT germline references. Reads were removed for weak V/J assignments (E-value above 1e-6), missing CDR3, stop codons, out-of-frame junctions, or ambiguous translated residues. V3J clonotypes were defined as sequences sharing the same inferred V gene, J gene, and CDR3 amino acid sequence. Percentage overlap between repertoires was computed as shared unique clonotypes divided by the size of the smaller repertoire. Richness of each repertoire was evaluated using RTK rarefaction, the Chao1 estimator, and Recon v2.1 estimates of unobserved clonotypes. OLGA was used to compute generation probabilities for all TCRbeta clonotypes that the gDNA method yielded from a few donors. TCRdb limited this immuneACCESS table to in-frame rearrangements with V and J called. A share of clones is missing; checked studies link under half to unresolved V genes, and the rest is unexplained. The V and J calls and clone size come from that table; D and trimming were worked out from the DNA. The sample includes roughly 890,000 clones, with roughly 92% observed a single time. The ten top clones hold around 24% of the sample.

The CDR3, cysteine through phenylalanine, is 13 amino acids long. Of the read, only the CDR3 DNA is kept; its 39 bases are in frame from base 1. V is shortened by 6 bases, J by 1 base, and the region joining them spans 9 bases. CDR1 and CDR2, looked up from the germline V gene, are MNHEY and SVGAGI. Sequencing was carried out using naive CD8+ T cells sorted from blood. Taken with the paper, the label for cell subset or site translates to: CD45RA+CCR7+. The chain couples TRBV6-5 to TRBJ1-1; the D gene is perhaps TRBD1, on 6 matching bases. This receptor was identified in a man younger than 40 in good health. The base sequence is TGTGCCAGCAGCCCACAGGGGAACACTGAAGCTTTCTTT. The encoded protein is CASSPQGNTEAFF.